Given below is one T cell receptor (beta chain) in context. This entry comes from a study of regulatory T cells in long-lasting Graves disease. About the research overall: By definition, persistent Graves' disease involved antithyroid drugs for over 5 years alongside positive TSH receptor antibodies.

Assembly of TCR beta libraries relied on iRepertoire HTBI primers together with Arm-PCR of CDR3 regions. The authors' processing: Among the samples, around 58 TRBV and some 13 TRBJ segments were identified. TCRdb redid the calling of the multiplex PCR reads with MiXCR, one entry per CDR3 protein. The V and J calls here are based on TCRdb, not the publication. The sample has about 470,000 distinct CDR3 sequences; 20% to 25% are singletons. Germline V gives CDR1 MNHEY, CDR2 SVGAGI. Trimming took off 0 bases at V and 7 bases at J, with 10 bases between the two ends. The CDR3 is 14 amino acids. Described time point: persistent/refractory GD, antithyroid drugs over 5 years with positive TRAb. There was RNA extracted from PBMCs, and the TCR library was made from it.

The source material was peripheral blood mononuclear cells (PBMCs), sampled when the disease was refractory, from a patient treated with antithyroid drugs. V and J are TRBV6-5 and TRBJ1-5; D uncertain. The TCR was taken from a female donor with Graves disease. Here the CDR3 reads CASSYSNSGQPQHF. The DNA of the CDR3 is TGTGCCAGCAGTTACTCGAATTCTGGGCAGCCCCAGCATTTT.